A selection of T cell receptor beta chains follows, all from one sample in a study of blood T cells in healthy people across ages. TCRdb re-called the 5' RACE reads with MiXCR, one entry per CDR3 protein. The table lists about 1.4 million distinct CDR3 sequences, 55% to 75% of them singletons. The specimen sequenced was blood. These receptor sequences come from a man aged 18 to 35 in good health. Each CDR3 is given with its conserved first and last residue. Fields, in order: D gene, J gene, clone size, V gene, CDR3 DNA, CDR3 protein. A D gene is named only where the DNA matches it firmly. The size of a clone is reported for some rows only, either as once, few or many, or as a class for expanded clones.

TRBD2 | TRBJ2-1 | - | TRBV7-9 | TGTGCCAGCAGCTTTTCCGGGACTAGGTTCGATGAGCAGTTCTTC | CASSFSGTRFDEQFF
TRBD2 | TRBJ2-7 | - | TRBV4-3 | TGCGCCAGCAGCCAAGTCGCTTCTAGCGGCTACTACGAGCAGTACTTC | CASSQVASSGYYEQYF
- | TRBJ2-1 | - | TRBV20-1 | TGCAGTGCCAAACCCGGGCCAGGGAGAGGTAATGAGCAGTTCTTC | CSAKPGPGRGNEQFF
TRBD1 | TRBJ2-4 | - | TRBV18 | TGTGCCAGCTCACCCTCGGACAGGGTGTGGAACATTCAGTACTTC | CASSPSDRVWNIQYF
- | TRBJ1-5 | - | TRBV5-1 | TGCGCCAGCAGCTCGAACTCGGTAGTACAGCCCCAGCATTTT | CASSSNSVVQPQHF
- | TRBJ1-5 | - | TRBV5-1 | TGCGCCAGCAGCCCAGGGACAACGGGGCCCCAGCATTTT | CASSPGTTGPQHF
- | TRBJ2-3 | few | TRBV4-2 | TGTGCCAGCAGCCAGTCTGTAGGATCGTCTTCAGATACGCAGTATTTT | CASSQSVGSSSDTQYF
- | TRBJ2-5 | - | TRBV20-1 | TGCAGTGCTAGAGTGGGTGGCGGGAATCAAGAGACCCAGTACTTC | CSARVGGGNQETQYF
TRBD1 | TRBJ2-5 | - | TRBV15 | TGTGCCACCAGTATCAGGGGGTTGCGCGAGACCCAGTACTTC | CATSIRGLRETQYF
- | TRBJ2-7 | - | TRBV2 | TGTGCCAGCAGCGTCGAGGTTGCCCAGTACTTC | CASSVEVAQYF
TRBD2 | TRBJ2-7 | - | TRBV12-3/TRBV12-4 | TGTGCCAGCAGTTCCGGAATAGCGGGACCCTACGAGCAGTACTTC | CASSSGIAGPYEQYF
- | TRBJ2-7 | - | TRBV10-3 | TGTGCCGCAGGCTCCTACGAGCAGTACTTC | CAAGSYEQYF
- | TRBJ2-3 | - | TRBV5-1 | TGCGCCAGCAACTTGGATACGGCAGATACGCAGTATTTT | CASNLDTADTQYF
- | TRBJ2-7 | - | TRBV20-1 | TGCAGTGCCCCGCGACTAGACTCCTACGAGCAGTACTTC | CSAPRLDSYEQYF
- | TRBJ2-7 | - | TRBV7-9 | TGTGCCAGCAGCTTCAGCGACAGTCAGTACTTC | CASSFSDSQYF
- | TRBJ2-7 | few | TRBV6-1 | TGTGCCATCAGAACGGACTCATCCTACGAGCAGTACTTC | CAIRTDSSYEQYF
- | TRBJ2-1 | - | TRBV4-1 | TGCGCCAGCAGCCAAGACGTCGCGGGGAATACGTTCTTC | CASSQDVAGNTFF
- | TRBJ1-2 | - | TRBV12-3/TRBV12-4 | TGTGCCAGCAGTTTAGCGCCCTTCTATGGCTACACCTTC | CASSLAPFYGYTF
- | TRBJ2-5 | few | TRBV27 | TGTGCCAGCAGTCATCAGTCGGAAGAGACCCAGTACTTC | CASSHQSEETQYF
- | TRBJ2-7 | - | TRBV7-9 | TGTGCCAGCAGCCCGTTGGGACGGGGGAGTCTCCACTACGAGCAGTACTTC | CASSPLGRGSLHYEQYF
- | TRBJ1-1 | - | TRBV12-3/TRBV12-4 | TGTGCCAGCATGGAAGGGTCGGGCACTGAAGCTTTCTTT | CASMEGSGTEAFF
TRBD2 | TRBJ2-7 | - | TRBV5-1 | TGCGCCAGCAGCTTGATGGGGGGACTAGCGCGGTACGAGCAGTACTTC | CASSLMGGLARYEQYF
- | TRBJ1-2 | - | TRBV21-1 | TGTGCCAGCAGCAAAGATATGTCGGGCTATGGCTACACCTTC | CASSKDMSGYGYTF
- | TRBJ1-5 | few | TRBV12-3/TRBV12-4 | TGTGCCAGCAGTCCTGGGGTCAGGGATCAGCCCCAGCATTTT | CASSPGVRDQPQHF
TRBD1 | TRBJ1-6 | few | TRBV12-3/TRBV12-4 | TGTGCCAGCAGTCGACAGGGGGGGAATTCACCCCTCCACTTT | CASSRQGGNSPLHF
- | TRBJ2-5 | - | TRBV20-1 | TGCAGTGCTAGCGGAAACCAAGAGACCCAGTACTTC | CSASGNQETQYF
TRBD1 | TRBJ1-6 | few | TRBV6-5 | TGTGCCAGCAGTTACGCCCTTCGGGACAGGGAATCCTATAATTCACCCCTCCACTTT | CASSYALRDRESYNSPLHF